This T cell receptor (beta chain) was recorded in a study of T cells in Graves' hyperthyroidism and ophthalmopathy. In its sample, this clonotype was seen many times. Amplification yielded TCR beta CDR3 regions, with RNA transcripts as the source. The HTBI primer set drove a first-round RT-PCR of the TCR CDR3. From the multiplex PCR reads, TCRdb called clonotypes with MiXCR, one entry per CDR3 protein. Here the sample spans about 270,000 distinct CDR3 sequences, 20% to 25% being singletons. Trimming cost V 7 bases and J 2 bases, with 8 bases left between them. The CDR3 loop spans 13 amino acids. This sequence originates from a man between 40 and 49 years old with Graves' hyperthyroidism that later progressed to Graves' ophthalmopathy. This chain joins TRBV12-3 or TRBV12-4 and TRBJ2-2; D may be TRBD1 or TRBD2 (5 bases each). The specimen sequenced was blood. The chain's CDR3 is CASKGDNTGELFF. The CDR3 nucleotides read TGTGCCAGCAAAGGGGACAACACCGGGGAGCTGTTTTTT.